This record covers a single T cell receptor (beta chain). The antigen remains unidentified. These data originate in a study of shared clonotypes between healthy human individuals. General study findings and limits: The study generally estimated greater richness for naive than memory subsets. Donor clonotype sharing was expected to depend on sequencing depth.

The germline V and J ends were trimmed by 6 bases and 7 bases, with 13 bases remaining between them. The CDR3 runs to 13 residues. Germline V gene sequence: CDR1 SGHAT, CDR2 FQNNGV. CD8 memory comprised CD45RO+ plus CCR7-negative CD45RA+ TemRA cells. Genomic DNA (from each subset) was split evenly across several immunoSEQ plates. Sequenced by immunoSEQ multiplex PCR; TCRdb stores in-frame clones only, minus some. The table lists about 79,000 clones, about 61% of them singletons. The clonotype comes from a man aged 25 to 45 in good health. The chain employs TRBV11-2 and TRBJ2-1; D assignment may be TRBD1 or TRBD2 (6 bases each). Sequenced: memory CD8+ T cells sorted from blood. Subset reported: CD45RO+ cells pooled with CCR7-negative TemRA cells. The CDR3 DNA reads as TGTGCCAGCAGGGAGGTAGGGGGGAATGAGCAGTTCTTC. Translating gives CASREVGGNEQFF.